This paragraph reports one T cell receptor (beta chain). The data belong to a study of cytomegalovirus exposure and HLA in healthy donors. The study ran its PCR with 60 Vbeta and 13 Jbeta primers. Method: immunoSEQ multiplex PCR; TCRdb's copy keeps in-frame clones and lacks some. The listing contains about 140,000 clones. Sequencing input: PBMCs. The sequence derives from a woman aged 18-29 years in good health and CMV-seronegative.

CDR3 coding DNA: TGTGCCAGTAGTCCTCAGGGGCCTAATTCACCCCTCCACTTT. This codes for CASSPQGPNSPLHF. This chain joins TRBV19 and TRBJ1-6; weak D call: TRBD1 (6 bases). With 5 bases removed from V and 6 bases from J, the gap between germline ends came to 11 bases. CDR3 size: 14 residues. CDR1 and CDR2 (germline): LNHDA, SQIVND (reference sequence).